Following are 18 T cell receptor beta chains from one sample sequenced in a study of T cell repertoires in cytomegalovirus infection. TCRdb reprocessed the reads with MiXCR, giving one entry per CDR3 protein. The repertoire consists of approximately 100,000 distinct CDR3 sequences, with around 22% occurring once and the leading ten covering about 39%. The source material was CD8+ T cells from PBMCs. These receptors were collected from a human donor in good health (CMV status not recorded). Some clones in this sample may be carry-over from other donors' samples.

This clonotype has only a few counts. This chain joins TRBV5-5 and TRBJ2-2; 15 nucleotides match TRBD2. Germline values: CDR1 SGHKS, CDR2 YYEKEE (reference sequence). This CDR3 contains 19 residues. The trim removed 4 bases at V and 5 bases at J, leaving 12 bases unmatched. The CDR3 DNA reads as TGTGCCAGCAGCCAGCGGACTAGCGGGGGGGCAGGGGATACCGGGGAGCTGTTTTTT. Translated, it gives CASSQRTSGGAGDTGELFF.

The V gene is TRBV4-1, the J gene TRBJ2-7, with D perhaps matching TRBD2 (5 bases). The V and J ends lost 1 base and 3 bases respectively, with 10 bases between them. The CDR3 loop spans 14 amino acids. The V gene's germline CDR1 is MGHRA and CDR2 YSYEKL. The CDR3 DNA reads as TGCGCCAGCAGCCAAGTTAGCAGCGGCTACGAGCAGTACTTC. Residues: CASSQVSSGYEQYF.

The chain has TRBV7-3 and TRBJ1-1; tentatively, D is TRBD1 (6 bases). CDR1 SGHTA and CDR2 FQGTGA come from the germline V gene. V dropped 5 bases and J dropped 6 bases, with 16 bases sitting between them. This CDR3 spans 14 amino acids. The CDR3, as DNA: TGTGCCAGCAGCCCACGGGGAGGGGGGGCTGAAGCTTTCTTT. Translating it yields CASSPRGGGAEAFF.

The rearrangement uses TRBV11-2 and TRBJ2-1; perhaps TRBD1 as D (5 bases). V lost 5 bases to trimming and J lost 5 bases, with 19 bases between them. CDR3 size: 16 residues. CDR1 and CDR2 from the germline V gene are SGHAT and FQNNGV. As DNA, the CDR3 is TGTGCCAGCAGCCTCCCCATATCGACAGAGAACAATGAGCAGTTCTTC. As protein: CASSLPISTENNEQFF.

This chain joins TRBV28 and TRBJ2-5, with D tentatively TRBD2 (5 bases). The germline V gene has CDR1 MDHEN and CDR2 SYDVKM. The CDR3 is 12 residues long. Trimming took off 5 bases at V and 5 bases at J, with 9 bases between the two ends. DNA for the CDR3: TGTGCCAGCAGTCATTGGAGGGAGACCCAGTACTTC. Protein: CASSHWRETQYF. Looking up the rest from reference TRBV28 and TRBJ2-5 gives the full variable domain: DVKVTQSSRYLVKRTGEKVFLECVQDMDHENMFWYRQDPGLGLRLIYFSYDVKMKEKGDIPEGYSVSREKKERFSLILESASTNQTSMYLCASSHWRETQYFGPGTRLLVL.

This clonotype was picked up a small number of times. The chain is built from TRBV28 and TRBJ1-2; weak D call: TRBD1 (6 bases). The V end was cut by 5 bases, the J end by 7 bases, with 23 bases between. The CDR3 length is 16 residues. CDR1 and CDR2 (germline): MDHEN, SYDVKM. The CDR3 spells CASSPPGLQGEGGYTF. The DNA of the CDR3 is TGTGCCAGCAGTCCTCCCGGACTACAGGGAGAGGGTGGCTACACCTTC.

Ten or more counts support this clonotype. This chain links TRBV3-1 with TRBJ1-1; D gene uncertain. Germline CDR1 is LGHDT and CDR2 is YNNKEL (reference sequence). This CDR3 is built from 16 residues. The ends were cut back, 0 bases at V and 3 bases at J, with 14 bases in the middle. The CDR3 is CASSQDPQNRYTEAFF. Written as DNA, the CDR3 is TGTGCCAGCAGCCAAGATCCCCAGAACCGCTACACTGAAGCTTTCTTT.

This clonotype was observed a few times. The V call is TRBV27, the J call TRBJ2-3; 8 positions match TRBD1. V gave up 3 bases and J gave up 2 bases; unmatched junction bases: 4. CDR1 MNHEY and CDR2 SMNVEV come from the germline V gene (reference sequence). This CDR3 has 15 amino acids. CDR3 protein: CASSFGDRYTDTQYF. CDR3 in DNA: TGTGCCAGCAGTTTCGGGGACAGGTACACAGATACGCAGTATTTT.

This clonotype was seen more than once but under ten times. The chain has TRBV7-2 and TRBJ1-4; 11 bases are shared with TRBD1. The junction had 4 bases not matched to a gene; V was cut back by 1 base and J by 3 bases. The CDR3 runs to 17 residues. The germline V gene has CDR1 SGHTA and CDR2 FQGNSA. The CDR3 loop is CASSLGGQGGPNEKLFF. The CDR3 nucleotides read TGTGCCAGCAGCTTAGGGGGACAGGGGGGCCCTAATGAAAAACTGTTTTTT.

This clonotype was picked up many times. The chain employs TRBV29-1 and TRBJ2-7; 7 bases are a match to TRBD2. The CDR3 is 12 amino acids. J lost 2 bases, V lost 3 bases, and 1 base had no gene match. CDR1 SQVTM and CDR2 ANQGSEA come from the germline V gene. The CDR3, as DNA: TGCAGCGTTGAGGCGGGGGCCTACGAGCAGTACTTC. Its translation is CSVEAGAYEQYF.

This clonotype was recorded only once. The chain joins TRBV2 to TRBJ2-2; TRBD2 matches at 13 bases. Germline V gives CDR1 SNHLY, CDR2 FYNNEI. The CDR3 spans 15 residues. V lost 6 bases to trimming and J lost 4 bases; unmatched junction nucleotides: 2. CDR3 nucleotides: TGTGCCAGCAGAGGACTAGCGGGAGTCACCGGGGAGCTGTTTTTT. Translation: CASRGLAGVTGELFF. The full variable domain, its missing parts supplied by reference TRBV2 and TRBJ2-2, is EPEVTQTPSHQVTQMGQEVILRCVPISNHLYFYWYRQILGQKVEFLVSFYNNEISEKSEIFDDQFSVERPDGSNFTLKIRSTKLEDSAMYFCASRGLAGVTGELFFGEGSRLTVL.

This clonotype was seen only once. Sequence at one end of the junction differs from germline and may be a read error. V is TRBV7-3 and J is TRBJ1-1, with D possibly matching TRBD1 (6 bases). Germline lookup yields CDR1 SGHTA and CDR2 FQGTGA. CDR3 length: 15 residues. The CDR3 sequence: CASSPTGAMNTEAFF. The CDR3 DNA follows: TGTGCCAGCAGCCCCACGGGGGCCATGAACACTGAAGCCTTCTTT.

This chain joins TRBV7-8 and TRBJ1-1; D is uncertain. The CDR3 is 15 residues long. Germline V gives CDR1 SGHVS, CDR2 FQNEAQ. The ends were cut back, 0 bases at V and 1 base at J, with 9 bases in the middle. The DNA of the CDR3 is TGTGCCAGCAGCTTAGCGCTAGTAGGGAACACTGAAGCTTTCTTT. It translates to CASSLALVGNTEAFF.

The DNA of the CDR3 is TGTGCCAGCAGTTACTCGGTTGAGTCCTACGAGCAGTACTTC. Its translation: CASSYSVESYEQYF. V and J are TRBV6-2 or TRBV6-3 and TRBJ2-7; D not certain. Trimming shortened V by 0 bases and J by 1 base, and 7 bases separated the two germline ends. The CDR3 extends over 14 amino acids. In germline, CDR1 is MNHEY, CDR2 SVGEGT.

This clonotype appeared a few times. V and J are TRBV7-8 and TRBJ2-5, with 9 bases that match TRBD2. CDR3 length: 15 residues. J gave up 4 bases and V 1 base, and 4 bases lay outside the gene matches. CDR1 and CDR2 from the germline V gene are SGHVS and FQNEAQ. The DNA for the CDR3 is TGTGCCAGCAGCTTAGGAGCTAGCGGGGTAGAGACCCAGTACTTC. The encoded protein is CASSLGASGVETQYF.

In this sample, this clonotype turned up a few times. In DNA, the CDR3 is TGCGCCAGCAGCCAAGATACCGCGGCAGGGGAGGATGGCTACACCTTC. Its protein is CASSQDTAAGEDGYTF. V and J are TRBV4-3 and TRBJ1-2, with a weak D call TRBD1 (6 bases). The CDR3 extends over 16 amino acids. V was trimmed by 0 bases and J by 6 bases, leaving 17 bases between them. Germline loops: CDR1 LGHNA, CDR2 YSLEER.

The chain combines TRBV9 with TRBJ2-2; D is ambiguous. V was clipped by 1 base and J by 3 bases, with 7 bases between them. The length of the CDR3 is 14 residues. Germline CDR1 and CDR2: SGDLS and YYNGEE. The CDR3: CASSVLLDTGELFF. The CDR3 DNA reads TGTGCCAGCAGCGTATTACTGGACACCGGGGAGCTGTTTTTT.

This clonotype was seen more than once but under ten times. This sequence joins TRBV7-9 and TRBJ1-6, with D unclear. Per germline, CDR1 SEHNR and CDR2 FQNEAQ (reference sequence). V dropped 1 base and J dropped 7 bases, with 5 bases sitting between them. CDR3 length equals 13 residues. For the CDR3, the DNA is TGTGCCAGCAGCTTAGATCCGAATTCACCCCTCCACTTT. It is translated as CASSLDPNSPLHF.